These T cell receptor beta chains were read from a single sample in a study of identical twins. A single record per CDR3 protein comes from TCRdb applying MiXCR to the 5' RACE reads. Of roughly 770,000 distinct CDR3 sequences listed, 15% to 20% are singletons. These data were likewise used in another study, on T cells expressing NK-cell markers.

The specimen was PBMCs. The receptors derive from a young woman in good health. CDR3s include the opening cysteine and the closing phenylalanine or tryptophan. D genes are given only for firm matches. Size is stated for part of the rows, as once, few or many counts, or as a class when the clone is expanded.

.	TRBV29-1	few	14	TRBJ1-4	CSVEDGNPKKELFF	TGCAGCGTTGAAGATGGTAACCCGAAGAAGGAACTGTTTTTT
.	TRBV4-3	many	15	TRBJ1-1	CASSQGSGGWTEAFF	TGCGCCAGCAGCCAGGGAAGCGGGGGCTGGACTGAAGCTTTCTTT
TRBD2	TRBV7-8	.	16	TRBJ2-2	CASSTWTSGSSGELFF	TGTGCCAGCAGCACTTGGACTAGCGGGAGTTCCGGGGAGCTGTTTTTT
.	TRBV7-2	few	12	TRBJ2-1	CASSPGETSMFF	TGTGCCAGCAGCCCCGGGGAGACTAGTATGTTCTTC
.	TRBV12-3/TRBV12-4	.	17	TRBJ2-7	CASSLGEVGQVEYEQYF	TGTGCCAGCAGTTTGGGGGAGGTAGGACAGGTGGAATACGAGCAGTACTTC
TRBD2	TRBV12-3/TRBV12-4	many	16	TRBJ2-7	CASSKLAGGPSYEQYF	TGTGCCAGCAGTAAGCTAGCGGGAGGGCCCTCTTACGAGCAGTACTTC
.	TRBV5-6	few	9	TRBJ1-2	CASRVRYTF	TGTGCCAGCAGGGTCCGCTACACCTTC
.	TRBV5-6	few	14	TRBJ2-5	CASSLYLRIETQYF	TGTGCCAGCAGCTTGTATCTCCGGATAGAGACCCAGTACTTC
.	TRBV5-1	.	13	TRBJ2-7	CASSFGVRDEQYF	TGCGCCAGCAGCTTCGGGGTCCGGGACGAGCAGTACTTC
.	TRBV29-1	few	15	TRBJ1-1	CSVVLRVHMALEAFF	TGCAGCGTTGTCCTTCGTGTCCACATGGCCCTTGAAGCTTTCTTT
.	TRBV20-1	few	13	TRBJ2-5	CSAIQGGRETQYF	TGCAGTGCCATACAGGGCGGTAGAGAGACCCAGTACTTC
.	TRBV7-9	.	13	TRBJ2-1	CASSSVTAGPEFF	TGTGCCAGCAGCTCCGTGACGGCGGGGCCTGAGTTCTTC
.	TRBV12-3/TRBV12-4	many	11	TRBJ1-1	CASSLAGKAFF	TGTGCCAGCAGTTTAGCGGGGAAGGCTTTCTTT
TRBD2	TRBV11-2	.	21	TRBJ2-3	CASSLQPSSPSGRRRTDTQYF	TGTGCCAGCAGCTTACAACCTTCTAGCCCGAGCGGGAGGCGGCGCACAGATACGCAGTATTTT
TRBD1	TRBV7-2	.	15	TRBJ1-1	CASSLFDREAGEAFF	TGTGCCAGCAGCTTGTTCGACAGGGAGGCGGGTGAAGCTTTCTTT
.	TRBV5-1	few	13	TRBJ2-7	CASRMERGHEQYF	TGCGCCAGCAGAATGGAGAGGGGCCACGAGCAGTACTTC
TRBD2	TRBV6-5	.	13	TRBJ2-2	CASSYSGGLELFF	TGTGCCAGCAGTTACTCGGGGGGGTTGGAGCTGTTTTTT
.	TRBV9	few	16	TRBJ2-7	CASSGPLSAVGYEQYF	TGTGCCAGCAGCGGACCCCTTAGCGCGGTTGGCTACGAGCAGTACTTC
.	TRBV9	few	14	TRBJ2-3	CASSGTVGPDTQYF	TGTGCCAGCAGCGGGACGGTGGGGCCAGATACGCAGTATTTT